Below, 23 T cell receptor beta chains from the same sample are listed, as sequenced in a study of cytomegalovirus exposure and HLA in healthy donors. With 60 Vbeta and 13 Jbeta primers, the PCR was carried out. Method: immunoSEQ multiplex PCR; TCRdb's copy keeps in-frame clones and lacks some. In all, the sample yields around 100,000 clones. Specimen: PBMCs. These receptors all stem from a man between 50 and 59 years old in good health and CMV-seronegative.

The V gene is TRBV10-3, the J gene TRBJ2-7, with D perhaps matching TRBD1 (6 bases). CDR3 length equals 12 residues. Deletions cut 6 bases from V and 4 bases from J, with 10 bases between. Germline V gives CDR1 ENHRY, CDR2 SYGVKD. CDR3 nucleotide sequence: TGTGCCATCAGCCCGGACAGTTACGAGCAGTACTTC. Protein product: CAISPDSYEQYF.

The genes are TRBV7-2 and TRBJ1-3; 7 positions match TRBD1. Germline CDR1 is SGHTA and CDR2 is FQGNSA. The V segment lost 6 bases and the J segment 4 bases; nucleotides outside the gene matches: 12. The CDR3 loop spans 16 amino acids. The CDR3 region is CASSLVGGSVGNTIYF. The CDR3 nucleotides are TGTGCCAGCAGTCTAGTAGGGGGCTCGGTAGGAAACACCATATATTTT.

V usage is TRBV7-9 and J usage is TRBJ2-1, with 7 bases fitting TRBD1. V lost 4 bases to trimming and J lost 7 bases; unmatched junction nucleotides: 10. The CDR3 loop spans 15 amino acids. Per the germline V gene, CDR1 is SEHNR and CDR2 is FQNEAQ (reference sequence). In nucleotides, the CDR3 is TGTGCCAGCAGCTCCAGAGACAGGGCGATTAATGAGCAGTTCTTC. Translated, it gives CASSSRDRAINEQFF.

The rearrangement joins TRBV6-1 to TRBJ2-7; 11 bases align to TRBD1. The germline gives CDR1 MNHNS, CDR2 SASEGT. The CDR3 is made up of 14 amino acids. The ends lost 10 bases at V and 3 bases at J; junction bases unmatched: 8. CDR3 protein: CATRGDRGYYEQYF. The CDR3 region has the DNA TGTGCCACCAGGGGGGACAGGGGGTACTACGAGCAGTACTTC.

V and J are TRBV5-4 and TRBJ2-1, with D possibly being TRBD2 (7 bases). CDR3 length: 16 amino acids. Germline lookup yields CDR1 SGHNT and CDR2 YYREEE (reference sequence). The germline V and J ends were trimmed by 0 bases and 4 bases, with 14 bases remaining between them. CDR3 bases: TGTGCCAGCAGCTTGGAGGGAGGGGGGGCGTACAATGAGCAGTTCTTC. Protein sequence: CASSLEGGGAYNEQFF.

The rearrangement joins TRBV7-2 to TRBJ1-3; 9 bases agree with TRBD1. J was trimmed by 8 bases and V by 5 bases; bases with no gene match: 7. The CDR3 is 14 residues long. Germline CDR1 is SGHTA and CDR2 is FQGNSA. The CDR3 bases are TGTGCCAGCAGCCCTGGACAGGGGTTGCACACCATATATTTT. Translating gives CASSPGQGLHTIYF.

The chain couples TRBV5-1 to TRBJ1-4; 9 positions match TRBD1. With 0 bases clipped from V and 8 bases from J, the junction kept 8 bases outside the gene matches. This CDR3 has 16 amino acids. Looked up from germline, CDR1 is SGHRS and CDR2 is YFSETQ. The CDR3 coding sequence is TGCGCCAGCAGCTTGGGGGACAGGGTGGATGGAGAAAAACTGTTTTTT. Residues: CASSLGDRVDGEKLFF.

The chain carries TRBV7-8 and TRBJ2-7; no clear D gene. Germline assignment: CDR1 SGHVS and CDR2 FQNEAQ. The CDR3 loop spans 14 amino acids. Trimming removed 1 base from V and 2 bases from J, with 9 bases in between. CDR3 sequence (DNA): TGTGCCAGCAGCTTAGGTACCGGTCCCTACGAGCAGTACTTC. Translating it yields CASSLGTGPYEQYF. Variable domain in full (rest from reference TRBV7-8 and TRBJ2-7): GAGVSQSPRYKVAKRGQDVALRCDPISGHVSLFWYQQALGQGPEFLTYFQNEAQLDKSGLPSDRFFAERPEGSVSTLKIQRTQQEDSAVYLCASSLGTGPYEQYFGPGTRLTVT.

The genes are TRBV4-1 and TRBJ1-1; perhaps TRBD1 as D (5 bases). V lost 6 bases and J 3 bases, leaving 17 bases between the germline ends. Germline lookup yields CDR1 MGHRA and CDR2 YSYEKL. This CDR3 region has 15 residues. This CDR3 reads CASRHLQGFDTEAFF. Here the CDR3 DNA reads TGCGCCAGCAGACATCTCCAGGGTTTCGACACTGAAGCTTTCTTT.

This chain uses TRBV5-1 with TRBJ2-5; D remains ambiguous. This CDR3 spans 14 amino acids. Trimming left V 0 bases short and J 3 bases short, with 9 bases between. Germline V gene sequence: CDR1 SGHRS, CDR2 YFSETQ. CDR3: CASSLAVPKETQYF. The CDR3, as DNA: TGCGCCAGCAGCTTGGCCGTACCTAAAGAGACCCAGTACTTC.

With respect to this clone: The sample has other DNA sequences that encode this CDR3 too. The rearrangement uses TRBV29-1 and TRBJ2-3; possible D gene TRBD1, 6 bases. Trimming removed 3 bases from V and 3 bases from J, with 7 bases in between. CDR1 SQVTM and CDR2 ANQGSEA come from the germline V gene. This CDR3 is 12 amino acids long. The CDR3 DNA sequence: TGCAGCGTTGACAGGGGAACAGATACGCAGTATTTT. This translates into CSVDRGTDTQYF.

The chain uses TRBV19 and TRBJ1-1, with D perhaps matching TRBD1 (6 bases). CDR1 and CDR2 from the germline V gene are LNHDA and SQIVND (reference sequence). Trimming took off 1 base at V and 4 bases at J, with 13 bases between the two ends. The CDR3 is 15 amino acids. CDR3 sequence: CASSIGGGQGTEAFF. The CDR3 DNA sequence: TGTGCCAGTAGTATAGGGGGGGGCCAGGGCACTGAAGCTTTCTTT.

The V call is TRBV4-3, the J call TRBJ2-1; 13 positions match TRBD2. The CDR3 consists of 18 residues. V shed 3 bases, J shed 9 bases, and the junction held 14 bases outside the gene matches. Per the germline V gene, CDR1 is LGHNA and CDR2 is YSLEER. The CDR3 here is CASSQDLGTSGERGEQFF. CDR3 DNA: TGCGCCAGCAGCCAGGACCTCGGGACTAGCGGGGAGAGGGGTGAGCAGTTCTTC.

The chain is built from TRBV7-9 and TRBJ2-7, with D possibly TRBD1 on 6 matching bases. CDR3 size: 11 residues. The germline V gene encodes CDR1 SEHNR and CDR2 FQNEAQ (reference sequence). Trimming removed 6 bases from V and 3 bases from J, with 6 bases in between. CDR3 residues: CASRGGYEQYF. The CDR3 DNA reads TGTGCCAGCAGAGGGGGCTACGAGCAGTACTTC.

This chain links TRBV6-5 with TRBJ2-7, with 7 bases fitting TRBD1. The CDR3 consists of 15 residues. The germline CDR1 and CDR2 sequences are MNHEY and SVGAGI. Trimming at V came to 2 bases and at J to 4 bases, leaving 8 bases not matched to a gene. CDR3 DNA sequence: TGTGCCAGCAGTTACCGGGACAGCGGCCCTTACGAGCAGTACTTC. Translating gives CASSYRDSGPYEQYF.

The genes are TRBV7-9 and TRBJ1-4; 8 positions match TRBD1. The CDR3 consists of 16 residues. V lost 0 bases to trimming and J lost 8 bases; unmatched junction nucleotides: 8. Looked up from germline, CDR1 is SEHNR and CDR2 is FQNEAQ (reference sequence). In DNA form, the CDR3 reads TGTGCCAGCAGCTTAGCGTTGGGGGACAGGAGCGAAAAACTGTTTTTT. Amino acid sequence: CASSLALGDRSEKLFF. Full variable domain (remainder filled in from reference TRBV7-9 and TRBJ1-4): DTGVSQNPRHKITKRGQNVTFRCDPISEHNRLYWYRQTLGQGPEFLTYFQNEAQLEKSRLLSDRFSAERPKGSFSTLEIQRTEQGDSAMYLCASSLALGDRSEKLFFGSGTQLSVL.

V usage is TRBV15 and J usage is TRBJ1-1; 8 positions agree with TRBD1. CDR3 length: 15 residues. The germline V gene has CDR1 LNHNV and CDR2 YYDKDF (reference sequence). With V trimmed by 1 base and J by 0 bases, 1 base remained unmatched. CDR3 coding DNA: TGTGCCACCAGCAGAGGACAGGGGCTGAACACTGAAGCTTTCTTT. Its translation is CATSRGQGLNTEAFF.

The chain joins TRBV6-5 to TRBJ1-2, with TRBD1 identical over 7 bases. The germline gives CDR1 MNHEY, CDR2 SVGAGI. The CDR3 is made up of 15 amino acids. With 4 bases clipped from V and 3 bases from J, the junction kept 8 bases outside the gene matches. The DNA for the CDR3 is TGTGCCAGCAGTTTACTACCAGGGACAGACTATGGCTACACCTTC. As protein: CASSLLPGTDYGYTF.

The chain joins TRBV19 to TRBJ2-5; 8 bases are a match to TRBD2. This CDR3 is built from 12 residues. Germline CDR1 is LNHDA and CDR2 is SQIVND (reference sequence). The V segment lost 6 bases and the J segment 11 bases; nucleotides outside the gene matches: 8. CDR3 DNA sequence: TGTGCCAGTAGCGGACTAGCTCGGGAGCAGTACTTC. It specifies CASSGLAREQYF.

V and J are TRBV9 and TRBJ1-4; D is possibly TRBD1 (5 bases). Per germline, CDR1 SGDLS and CDR2 YYNGEE. The CDR3 has 14 residues. Trimming removed 4 bases from V and 5 bases from J, with 12 bases in between. As DNA, the CDR3 is TGTGCCAGCAGCCCGGGGGGGTGGAATGAAAAACTGTTTTTT. Translated: CASSPGGWNEKLFF.

V usage is TRBV15 and J usage is TRBJ2-7; 8 bases agree with TRBD1. CDR3 length: 15 amino acids. V was pared by 5 bases and J by 0 bases, with 6 bases of the junction left unmatched. Germline CDR1 and CDR2: LNHNV and YYDKDF (reference sequence). In DNA form, the CDR3 reads TGTGCCACCAGCCAACGGGACAGGAGCTCCTACGAGCAGTACTTC. It specifies CATSQRDRSSYEQYF.

The J gene is TRBJ2-3, the V gene TRBV5-4; weak D call: TRBD1 (6 bases). This CDR3 comprises 14 residues. The ends were cut back, 5 bases at V and 2 bases at J, with 12 bases in the middle. Germline lookup yields CDR1 SGHNT and CDR2 YYREEE (reference sequence). CDR3 amino acids: CASRPGTNTDTQYF. The CDR3, as DNA: TGTGCCAGCAGACCCGGGACAAACACAGATACGCAGTATTTT.

The chain has TRBV7-2 and TRBJ1-2; D gene uncertain. The CDR3 consists of 11 residues. Germline assignment: CDR1 SGHTA and CDR2 FQGNSA. V was pared by 5 bases and J by 6 bases, with 7 bases between. Here the CDR3 reads CASSPRDGYTF. Written as DNA, the CDR3 is TGTGCCAGCAGCCCCCGGGATGGCTACACCTTC.